This T cell receptor beta chain was captured in a study of blood T cell repertoires in COVID-19. Study as a whole: COVID-19 samples, acute and convalescent, were from the United States, Italy and Spain. T cells, B-cell-depleted T cells, or PBMCs supplied cDNA or gDNA.

From germline, CDR1 is MGHRA and CDR2 YSYEKL. The length of the CDR3 is 17 residues. V lost 0 bases and J lost 9, with 21 bases in between. Authors' processing steps: How many nucleated cells were present was estimated from reference gene primer amplification. The method was immunoSEQ multiplex PCR; TCRdb's version includes in-frame clones alone and lacks a portion of them. V, J and clone size are taken as reported in that table, and D and trimming were inferred from the DNA itself. The sample lists approximately 250,000 clones, around 86% occurring once. This clone was observed a handful of times. The sequencing input was peripheral blood. The origin of this receptor is a man between 18 and 35 years old with active or convalescent COVID-19. V usage is TRBV4-1 and J usage is TRBJ1-5, with D maybe TRBD1 (5 bases). The CDR3 loop reads CASSQDPVSGVRGPQHF. The CDR3 bases are TGCGCCAGCAGCCAAGACCCCGTGTCGGGGGTCCGTGGGCCCCAGCATTTT.